This T cell receptor (beta chain) was identified during a study of T-cell reconstitution after alpha-beta-depleted transplantation in children. Germline V gene sequence: CDR1 LGHDT, CDR2 YNNKEL (reference sequence). CDR3 length equals 13 residues. V lost 2 bases and J lost 2, with 7 bases in between. This sample's TCRbeta library carried unique molecular identifier barcodes. TCRdb re-called the PCR reads through MiXCR, storing one row per CDR3 protein. The sample records about 120,000 distinct CDR3 sequences, about 9.3% being singletons. This clonotype has a handful of counts. The source of this sequence is a boy aged 2 to 9 with acute lymphoblastic leukemia, due to receive a stem cell transplant. The input for sequencing was PBMCs, taken before TCRalphabeta/CD19-depleted stem cell transplant. This rearrangement joins TRBV3-1 to TRBJ2-7, with D perhaps TRBD1 (6 bases). CDR3 in DNA: TGTGCCAGCAGCCAATGGACAGCCTACGAGCAGTACTTC. The encoded protein is CASSQWTAYEQYF.